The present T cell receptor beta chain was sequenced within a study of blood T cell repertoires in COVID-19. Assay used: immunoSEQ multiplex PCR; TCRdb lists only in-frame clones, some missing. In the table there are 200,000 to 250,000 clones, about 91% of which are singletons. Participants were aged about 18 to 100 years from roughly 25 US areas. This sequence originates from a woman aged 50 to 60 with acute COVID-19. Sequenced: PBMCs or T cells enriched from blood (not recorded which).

CDR3 DNA sequence: TGTGCCAGCAGTTCCCCCCGGGAAGCTGGAAACACCATATATTTT. This codes for CASSSPREAGNTIYF. The V and J genes are TRBV28 and TRBJ1-3, with unresolved D. This CDR3 comprises 15 residues. CDR1 MDHEN and CDR2 SYDVKM come from the germline V gene. V lost 4 bases, J lost 2 bases, and 12 bases lay in between.